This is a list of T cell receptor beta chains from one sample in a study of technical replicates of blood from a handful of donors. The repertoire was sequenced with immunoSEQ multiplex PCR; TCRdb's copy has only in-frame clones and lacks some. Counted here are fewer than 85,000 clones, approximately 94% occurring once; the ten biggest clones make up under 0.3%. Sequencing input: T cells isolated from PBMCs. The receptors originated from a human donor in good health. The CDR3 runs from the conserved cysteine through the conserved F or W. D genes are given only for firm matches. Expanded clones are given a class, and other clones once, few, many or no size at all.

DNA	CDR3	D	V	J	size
TGTGCCAGCAGTTACGTCGGGGACAGGGGGATCTACGAGCAGTACTTC	CASSYVGDRGIYEQYF	TRBD1	TRBV6-5	TRBJ2-7	NA
TGTGCCAGCAGTGATCTGGAGGGAGGTTTGCACGAGCAGTACTTC	CASSDLEGGLHEQYF	NA	TRBV2	TRBJ2-7	NA
TGCGCCAGCAGCCAAGCGACTAGGATGAAAGAGACCCAGTACTTC	CASSQATRMKETQYF	NA	TRBV4-1	TRBJ2-5	few
TGTGCCAGCAGTCTAGTTTCAGGGGAGGGTGGGGCTTTCTTT	CASSLVSGEGGAFF	NA	TRBV28	TRBJ1-1	NA
TGTGCCAGCAGCCAAGCGAGGACAGGGGAGGGCGGCTACACCTTC	CASSQARTGEGGYTF	TRBD1	TRBV27	TRBJ1-2	NA
TGTGCCAGCAGCTACCTCGGGACTAACTATGGCTACACCTTC	CASSYLGTNYGYTF	NA	TRBV7-9	TRBJ1-2	once
TGCGCCAGCAGCTCGTCCAAAGGCGGCACCTACAATGAGCAGTTCTTC	CASSSSKGGTYNEQFF	NA	TRBV5-1	TRBJ2-1	NA
TGTGCCAGCAGTTACTCGCGAAGGGCCGGGGACGAGCAGTACTTC	CASSYSRRAGDEQYF	NA	TRBV6-5	TRBJ2-7	once
TGCGCCAGCAGCTTCGGGCTAGCGGCCTCGGATGAGCAGTTCTTC	CASSFGLAASDEQFF	TRBD2	TRBV5-1	TRBJ2-1	NA
TGTGCCAGCAGCCTAGGGGGCGCAGAGACCCAGTACTTC	CASSLGGAETQYF	TRBD1	TRBV13	TRBJ2-5	NA
TGTGCCAGCAGCCGAGACAGGGGGGAGACCCAGTACTTC	CASSRDRGETQYF	TRBD1	TRBV7-9	TRBJ2-5	NA
TGTGCCAGCAGCACGGGCACAGGGGGCTTCGGCGTGTGGGGCTACACCTTC	CASSTGTGGFGVWGYTF	TRBD1	TRBV9	TRBJ1-2	NA
TGTGCCAGCTCCAGGGGGGACAGGTGGCCTAACTATGGCTACACCTTC	CASSRGDRWPNYGYTF	TRBD1	TRBV5-6	TRBJ1-2	NA
TGTGCCAGCAGCTCATCAGCTAACTATGGCTACACCTTC	CASSSSANYGYTF	NA	TRBV6-6	TRBJ1-2	NA
TGTGCCAGCAGCTTAGGAGGGAGTGGGAGCAATCAGCCCCAGCATTTT	CASSLGGSGSNQPQHF	NA	TRBV7-9	TRBJ1-5	few
TGTGCCAGCAGCTTCCCCCGGGACAGGGTCGGGCACTATGGCTACACCTTC	CASSFPRDRVGHYGYTF	TRBD1	TRBV7-8	TRBJ1-2	NA
TGTGCCAGCAGTGAACCGGGACAGGGGACAGATACGCAGTATTTT	CASSEPGQGTDTQYF	TRBD1	TRBV6-1	TRBJ2-3	NA
TGTGCCAGTAGTACCCCTGGTCGGGGTGATGAGCAGTTCTTC	CASSTPGRGDEQFF	NA	TRBV19	TRBJ2-1	NA